Below, 30 T cell receptor beta chains from the same sample are listed, as sequenced in a study of identifying expanded T cells in peripheral blood. Method: immunoSEQ multiplex PCR; TCRdb's copy keeps in-frame clones and lacks some. The sample lists tens of thousands of clones; about 88% were seen once. Sequenced sample: blood. The receptors stem from a person between 18 and 69 years old in good health.

The chain uses TRBV4-1 and TRBJ1-5; possible D gene TRBD1, 5 bases. Trimming cost V 1 base and J 0 bases, with 13 bases left between them. The germline gives CDR1 MGHRA, CDR2 YSYEKL. The CDR3 contains 17 residues. The CDR3 coding sequence is TGCGCCAGCAGCCAAGCCGGGGGAAGCTATAGCAATCAGCCCCAGCATTTT. It specifies CASSQAGGSYSNQPQHF.

The chain carries TRBV2 and TRBJ1-4, with TRBD1 as a possible D gene (6 bases). Germline CDR1 reads SNHLY; CDR2 reads FYNNEI. This CDR3 region has 14 residues. Between the trimmed V and J ends, which lost 5 bases and 6 bases, there was a span of 13 bases. The CDR3 bases are TGTGCCAGCAGTCCAGGGGAGGGATATGAAAAACTGTTTTTT. It yields the protein CASSPGEGYEKLFF. The entire variable domain, with the rest obtained from reference TRBV2 and TRBJ1-4, is as follows: EPEVTQTPSHQVTQMGQEVILRCVPISNHLYFYWYRQILGQKVEFLVSFYNNEISEKSEIFDDQFSVERPDGSNFTLKIRSTKLEDSAMYFCASSPGEGYEKLFFGSGTQLSVL.

With respect to this clone: Within the sample, other DNA sequences also encode this same CDR3. J is TRBJ1-5 and V is TRBV5-6; no reliable D call. Between the trimmed V and J ends, which lost 4 bases and 2 bases, there was a span of 7 bases. The CDR3 extends over 13 amino acids. CDR1 and CDR2 from the germline V gene are SGHDT and YYEEEE. CDR3 loop: CASSRWGNQPQHF. The CDR3, as DNA: TGTGCCAGCAGCCGGTGGGGCAATCAGCCCCAGCATTTT.

CDR3 protein: CASSMFASNQPQHF. CDR3 DNA sequence: TGTGCCAGTAGTATGTTCGCAAGCAATCAGCCCCAGCATTTT. V and J are TRBV19 and TRBJ1-5; no firm D call. Deletions cut 3 bases from V and 1 base from J, with 7 bases between. CDR1 and CDR2 from the germline V gene are LNHDA and SQIVND (reference sequence). This CDR3 region has 14 residues.

Only a few counts were recorded for this clone. In nucleotides, the CDR3 is TGCAGCGTTTACTCGGGACAGGCAATATATCCCTACAATGAGCAGTTCTTC. Translating it yields CSVYSGQAIYPYNEQFF. The chain recombines TRBV29-1 with TRBJ2-1; 8 bases match TRBD1. Losses at the gene ends were 5 bases for V and 2 bases for J; bases not matched to a gene: 14. From germline, CDR1 is SQVTM and CDR2 ANQGSEA. This CDR3 has 17 residues.

The V and J genes are TRBV28 and TRBJ1-6; D might be TRBD1 (5 bases). Between the trimmed V and J ends, which lost 5 bases and 5 bases, there was a span of 10 bases. Germline loops: CDR1 MDHEN, CDR2 SYDVKM. CDR3 length equals 14 residues. The CDR3 nucleotides are TGTGCCAGCAGTCGGACACCCGATAATTCACCCCTCCACTTT. It yields the protein CASSRTPDNSPLHF.

The chain is built from TRBV11-2 and TRBJ2-7; the D is unclear. Trimming removed 4 bases at V and 2 bases at J, with 18 bases between. This CDR3 has 16 amino acids. Germline V CDR1 and CDR2: SGHAT, FQNNGV. CDR3 nucleotides: TGTGCCAGCAGCTCCCTTCCTCCGGGCGGAACCTACGAGCAGTACTTC. It yields the protein CASSSLPPGGTYEQYF.

This chain uses TRBV6-5 with TRBJ2-7; D possibly uses TRBD1 or TRBD2 (5 bases each). This CDR3 spans 15 amino acids. Germline assignment: CDR1 MNHEY and CDR2 SVGAGI. V was pared by 0 bases and J by 1 base, with 10 bases between. The CDR3 sequence: CASSYSGTVSYEQYF. CDR3 nucleotides: TGTGCCAGCAGTTACTCCGGGACGGTATCCTACGAGCAGTACTTC.

The J gene is TRBJ1-1, the V gene TRBV13; weak D call: TRBD1 (5 bases). V was trimmed by 5 bases and J by 0 bases, leaving 13 bases between them. The V gene's germline CDR1 is PRHDT and CDR2 FYEKMQ (reference sequence). The CDR3 sequence is 15 residues long. The CDR3 DNA follows: TGTGCCAGCAGCCCCAGGGTCGAGATGAACACTGAAGCTTTCTTT. This gives the protein CASSPRVEMNTEAFF.

V usage is TRBV7-9 and J usage is TRBJ1-5; 7 bases map to TRBD1. This CDR3 has 14 amino acids. V lost 5 bases to trimming and J lost 5 bases; unmatched junction nucleotides: 6. Germline V lookup: CDR1 SEHNR, CDR2 FQNEAQ (reference sequence). CDR3 residues: CASSKTGRDQPQHF. DNA for the CDR3: TGTGCCAGCAGCAAGACAGGGAGGGATCAGCCCCAGCATTTT.

This sequence joins TRBV5-1 and TRBJ2-2; D tentatively reads TRBD1 or TRBD2 (5 bases each). CDR3 length equals 15 residues. CDR1 and CDR2 (germline): SGHRS, YFSETQ. V shed 1 base and J shed 4 bases, with 11 bases lying between them. CDR3 protein: CASSLNVRGTGELFF. CDR3 nucleotide sequence: TGCGCCAGCAGCTTGAATGTGAGGGGCACCGGGGAGCTGTTTTTT.

The genes are TRBV2 and TRBJ2-7; 8 bases are shared with TRBD1. V lost 5 bases, J lost 3 bases, and 6 bases stayed unmatched. Looked up from germline, CDR1 is SNHLY and CDR2 is FYNNEI. The CDR3 sequence is 14 residues long. The CDR3 region is CASSSEQGGYEQYF. DNA for the CDR3: TGTGCCAGCAGTTCGGAACAGGGGGGCTACGAGCAGTACTTC.

This CDR3 reads CASSRGGMGQPQHF. The CDR3 region has the DNA TGTGCCAGCAGCCGGGGGGGGATGGGACAGCCCCAGCATTTT. V is TRBV11-2 and J is TRBJ1-5; TRBD1 might be the D (5 bases). Trimming took 5 bases from V and 7 from J, leaving 15 bases between them. The CDR3 runs 14 residues. Germline-derived CDR1 and CDR2 are SGHAT and FQNNGV.

The V and J genes are TRBV25-1 and TRBJ1-1; D not resolved. The CDR3 runs 11 residues. CDR1 and CDR2 from the germline V gene are MGHDK and SYGVNS. V was shortened by 7 bases and J by 2 bases, with 5 bases between the two germline ends. CDR3 nucleotides: TGTGCCAGCATGAAAAACACTGAAGCTTTCTTT. The encoded protein is CASMKNTEAFF.

This CDR3 reads CSGNRGRNTEAFF. The CDR3 DNA follows: TGCAGCGGTAACAGGGGAAGGAACACTGAAGCTTTCTTT. The genes are TRBV29-1 and TRBJ1-1; 7 bases agree with TRBD1. This CDR3 has 13 residues. In germline, CDR1 is SQVTM, CDR2 ANQGSEA. The J segment lost 1 base and the V segment lost 7 bases, leaving 6 bases of the junction unmatched.

In this sample, this clone turned up once. The gene calls are TRBV6-6 and TRBJ1-2; D not certain. V dropped 7 bases and J dropped 11 bases, with 17 bases sitting between them. Germline CDR1 and CDR2: MNHNY and SVGAGI (reference sequence). The CDR3 is 12 residues long. The DNA for the CDR3 is TGTGCCAGCATCAGTCCGTCACGGGGTTACACCTTC. Its translation: CASISPSRGYTF.

This clone was counted once. The sample has other DNA sequences that encode this CDR3 too. The rearrangement uses TRBV7-2 and TRBJ2-5; TRBD2 is a possible D gene (5 bases). Germline CDR1 reads SGHTA; CDR2 reads FQGNSA. V lost 1 base and J lost 5, with 11 bases in between. This CDR3 is built from 14 residues. The CDR3 bases are TGTGCCAGCAGCTTAGGACGGGGTCGGGAGACCCAGTACTTC. Amino acids: CASSLGRGRETQYF.

The V and J genes are TRBV30 and TRBJ1-2; maybe TRBD1 (5 bases). This CDR3 has 15 residues. V shed 0 bases and J shed 5 bases, with 16 bases lying between them. CDR1 and CDR2 from the germline V gene are GTSNPN and SVGIG (reference sequence). The CDR3 here is CAWSVRGPPGYGYTF. The CDR3 nucleotides are TGTGCCTGGAGTGTACGGGGCCCCCCGGGGTATGGCTACACCTTC.

The rearrangement uses TRBV5-4 and TRBJ1-5; 7 positions match TRBD1. From germline, CDR1 is SGHNT and CDR2 YYREEE (reference sequence). V shed 4 bases and J 5 bases; nucleotides not matched to a gene: 15. This CDR3 spans 17 amino acids. Here the CDR3 DNA reads TGTGCCAGCAGCCAGGGGGGGGGTCTGCAGGGCCATCAGCCCCAGCATTTT. This sequence encodes CASSQGGGLQGHQPQHF.

V gene TRBV15 combines with J gene TRBJ2-7; D unclear. The CDR3 is made up of 15 amino acids. V shed 0 bases and J shed 0 bases, with 9 bases lying between them. Germline V gene sequence: CDR1 LNHNV, CDR2 YYDKDF (reference sequence). Here the CDR3 reads CATSRDRLSSYEQYF. CDR3 DNA: TGTGCCACCAGCAGAGATAGGTTGAGCTCCTACGAGCAGTACTTC.

This chain uses TRBV6-5 with TRBJ1-3; the D gene is possibly TRBD1 (5 bases). Germline assignment: CDR1 MNHEY and CDR2 SVGAGI. V was pared by 2 bases and J by 3 bases, with 14 bases between. The CDR3 extends over 16 amino acids. The CDR3 here is CASSYGGPSNGNTIYF. CDR3 nucleotides: TGTGCCAGCAGTTACGGGGGACCCTCTAATGGAAACACCATATATTTT.

J is TRBJ2-2 and V is TRBV5-6; maybe TRBD2 (5 bases). V gave up 4 bases and J gave up 8 bases, with 9 bases separating them. Germline V gene lookup returns CDR1 SGHDT and CDR2 YYEEEE. The CDR3 has 12 residues. Written as DNA, the CDR3 is TGTGCCAGCAGCCGGGATTCAGGGGAGCTGTTTTTT. This encodes CASSRDSGELFF.

J is TRBJ1-5 and V is TRBV28, with TRBD1 as a possible D gene (5 bases). The CDR3 has 14 residues. Germline CDR1 and CDR2: MDHEN and SYDVKM. V was trimmed by 7 bases and J by 5 bases, leaving 15 bases between them. The CDR3 bases are TGTGCCAGCAATCGCAGGACACTCTATCAGCCCCAGCATTTT. This codes for CASNRRTLYQPQHF.

The J gene is TRBJ1-1, the V gene TRBV18, with D unclear. CDR1 and CDR2 (germline): KGHSH, LQKENI. Trimming pared 2 bases from V and 3 bases from J, leaving 7 bases between. The CDR3 loop spans 13 amino acids. CDR3 DNA: TGTGCCAGCTCACCATCCGGGCACACTGAAGCTTTCTTT. This gives the protein CASSPSGHTEAFF.

The rearrangement links TRBV2 to TRBJ1-5, with 7 nucleotides matching TRBD1. Germline V gives CDR1 SNHLY, CDR2 FYNNEI. The CDR3 length is 17 residues. After removal of 8 bases from V and 2 bases from J, the junction contained 15 bases not matched to a gene. CDR3 DNA sequence: TGTGCCAGCTCCCCCTCAGGGGGGGCCCTAGGCAATCAGCCCCAGCATTTT. This gives the protein CASSPSGGALGNQPQHF.

The chain recombines TRBV18 with TRBJ2-2; 7 bases agree with TRBD1. V trimming: 3 bases; J trimming: 3 bases; junction bases outside the gene matches: 13. In germline, CDR1 is KGHSH, CDR2 LQKENI. CDR3 size: 18 residues. The DNA for the CDR3 is TGTGCCAGCTCACCTAAGGACCCCGGGACAGATTACACCGGGGAGCTGTTTTTT. Amino acids: CASSPKDPGTDYTGELFF.

This rearrangement joins TRBV7-9 to TRBJ1-1; TRBD1 might be the D (6 bases). The V end was cut by 4 bases, the J end by 1 base, with 25 bases between. The CDR3 extends over 19 amino acids. CDR1 and CDR2 (germline): SEHNR, FQNEAQ (reference sequence). CDR3 sequence: CASSSLSHTQGSGNTEAFF. CDR3 nucleotide sequence: TGTGCCAGCAGCTCACTTAGCCATACTCAGGGGTCCGGGAACACTGAAGCTTTCTTT. Together with reference TRBV7-9 and TRBJ1-1, the CDR3 gives the full variable domain: DTGVSQNPRHKITKRGQNVTFRCDPISEHNRLYWYRQTLGQGPEFLTYFQNEAQLEKSRLLSDRFSAERPKGSFSTLEIQRTEQGDSAMYLCASSSLSHTQGSGNTEAFFGQGTRLTVV.

This chain uses TRBV6-5 with TRBJ2-3; D might be TRBD1 (6 bases). This CDR3 spans 13 amino acids. V shed 4 bases and J shed 7 bases, with 12 bases lying between them. The germline gives CDR1 MNHEY, CDR2 SVGAGI. The CDR3 loop reads CASSSKRDNTQYF. The CDR3 bases are TGTGCCAGCAGTTCGAAGAGGGACAATACGCAGTATTTT.

The chain has TRBV7-9 and TRBJ2-7; D perhaps matches TRBD2 (5 bases). The germline V gene has CDR1 SEHNR and CDR2 FQNEAQ (reference sequence). The CDR3 has 13 amino acids. The V gene lost 5 bases and the J gene lost 5 bases, with 13 bases spanning the gap. The CDR3 sequence: CASSRRGADEQYF. The CDR3 DNA follows: TGTGCCAGCAGCCGACGGGGAGCGGACGAGCAGTACTTC.

The chain uses TRBV7-9 and TRBJ2-3; 7 bases line up with TRBD1. The CDR3 loop spans 16 amino acids. The V gene end was trimmed by 2 bases and the J gene end by 4 bases; junction bases not matched to a gene: 9. The V gene's germline CDR1 is SEHNR and CDR2 FQNEAQ (reference sequence). The CDR3 DNA reads as TGTGCCAGCAGCTTATTCCCGCGACAGGGATCAGATACGCAGTATTTT. Translation: CASSLFPRQGSDTQYF.